This TCR beta chain was retrieved from a study of beta chain features in type 1 diabetes. Study observations and caveats: Type 1 diabetes patients had VDJ junctions that carried fewer insertions and more deletions. Moderately but significantly shorter TCRB CDR3s were found in Type 1 diabetes patients in all four CD4+ subsets. The analysis here could not establish whether HLA type shapes TCRB rearrangement.

The CDR3 totals 13 residues. The germline CDR1 and CDR2 sequences are LNHDA and SQIVND (reference sequence). V lost 7 bases, J lost 6 bases, and 12 bases lay in between. Points on this clone: Its antigen is not identified.

The sequenced template was cDNA made from the entire isolated RNA. Clones were sequenced by immunoSEQ multiplex PCR, and TCRdb holds only the in-frame ones, with some missing. The sample consists of a few hundred thousand clones, over 9% of them appearing once. The specimen was central memory CD4+ T cells from blood. This TCR came from a man between 25 and 39 years old with type 1 diabetes. The V gene is TRBV19, the J gene TRBJ1-4; perhaps TRBD1 as D (6 bases). The CDR3 DNA is TGTGCCAGTATGGACAGTAGAGATGAAAAACTGTTTTTT. Its protein product is CASMDSRDEKLFF.